This T cell receptor (beta chain) was profiled in a study of blood T cell repertoires in COVID-19. Study in general: The United States, Italy and Spain provided the acute and convalescent COVID-19 samples. The analysed material was cDNA or gDNA that came from T cells, B-cell-depleted T cells, or PBMCs.

As handled by the study authors: Estimates of nucleated cell counts were drawn from the amplification of reference gene primers. The method was immunoSEQ multiplex PCR; TCRdb's version includes in-frame clones alone and lacks a portion of them. V and J calls and clone size are those listed in that table; D and trimming were worked out from the DNA. The top ten clones hold approximately 3.9% of a sample with around 150,000 clones, 84% of them seen once. As concerns this clone: This specimen includes other DNA sequences encoding the same CDR3.

CDR3 length: 13 amino acids. CDR1 MNHEY and CDR2 SMNVEV come from the germline V gene (reference sequence). V shed 4 bases and J shed 4 bases, with 10 bases lying between them. The V and J genes are TRBV27 and TRBJ1-2, with a weak D call TRBD1 (6 bases). Sequences were obtained from peripheral blood. The receptor was derived from a woman aged 55-75 years with acute or convalescent COVID-19. The CDR3, as DNA: TGTGCCAGCAGTTCCCAGGACAGCTATGGCTACACCTTC. Protein: CASSSQDSYGYTF.